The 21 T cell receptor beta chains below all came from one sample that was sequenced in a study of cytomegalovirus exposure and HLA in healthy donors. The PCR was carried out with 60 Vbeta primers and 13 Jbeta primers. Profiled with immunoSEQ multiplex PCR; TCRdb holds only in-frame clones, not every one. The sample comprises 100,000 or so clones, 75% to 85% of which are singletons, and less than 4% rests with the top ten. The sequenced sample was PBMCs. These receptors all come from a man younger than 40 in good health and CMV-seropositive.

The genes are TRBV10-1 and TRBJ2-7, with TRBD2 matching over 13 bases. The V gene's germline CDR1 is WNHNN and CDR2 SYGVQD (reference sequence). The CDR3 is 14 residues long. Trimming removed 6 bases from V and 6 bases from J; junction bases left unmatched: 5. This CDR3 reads CASRPGLAGPEQYF. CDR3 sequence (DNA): TGCGCCAGCAGACCGGGACTAGCGGGACCCGAGCAGTACTTC.

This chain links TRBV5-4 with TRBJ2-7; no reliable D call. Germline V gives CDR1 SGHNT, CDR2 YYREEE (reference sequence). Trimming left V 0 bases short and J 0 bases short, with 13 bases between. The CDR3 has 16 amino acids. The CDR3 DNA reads TGTGCCAGCAGCTTGGTGCGCCTGGCGGTCTCCTACGAGCAGTACTTC. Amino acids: CASSLVRLAVSYEQYF.

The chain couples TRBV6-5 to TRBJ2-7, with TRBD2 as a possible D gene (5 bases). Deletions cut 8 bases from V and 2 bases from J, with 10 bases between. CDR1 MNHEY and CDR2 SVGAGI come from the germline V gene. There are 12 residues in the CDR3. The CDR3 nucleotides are TGTGCCAGCCGGGGAACCCCCTACGAGCAGTACTTC. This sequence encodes CASRGTPYEQYF.

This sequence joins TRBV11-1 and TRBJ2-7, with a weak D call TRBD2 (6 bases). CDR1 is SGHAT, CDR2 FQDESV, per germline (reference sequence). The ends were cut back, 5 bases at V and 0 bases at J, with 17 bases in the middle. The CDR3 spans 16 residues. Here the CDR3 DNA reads TGTGCCAGCAGCCGTGACGGCCTCGGGAGCTCCTACGAGCAGTACTTC. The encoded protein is CASSRDGLGSSYEQYF.

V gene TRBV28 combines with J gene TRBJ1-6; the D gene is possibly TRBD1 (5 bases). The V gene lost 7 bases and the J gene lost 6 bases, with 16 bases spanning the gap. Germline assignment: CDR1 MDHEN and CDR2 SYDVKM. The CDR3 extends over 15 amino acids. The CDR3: CASTLPRGLNSPLHF. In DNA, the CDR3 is TGTGCCAGCACCCTCCCGCGGGGCCTTAATTCACCCCTCCACTTT.

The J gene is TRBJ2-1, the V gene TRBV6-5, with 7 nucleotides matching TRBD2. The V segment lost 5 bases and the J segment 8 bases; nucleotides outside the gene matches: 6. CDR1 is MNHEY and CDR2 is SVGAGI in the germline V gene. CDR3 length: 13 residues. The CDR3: CASSQQRDHEQFF. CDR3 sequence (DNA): TGTGCCAGCAGTCAACAGCGGGACCATGAGCAGTTCTTC.

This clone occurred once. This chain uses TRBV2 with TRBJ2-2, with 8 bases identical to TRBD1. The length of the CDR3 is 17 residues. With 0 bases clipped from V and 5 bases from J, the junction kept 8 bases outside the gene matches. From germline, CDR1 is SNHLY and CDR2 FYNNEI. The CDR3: CASSEAQGAFRTGELFF. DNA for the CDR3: TGTGCCAGCAGTGAAGCTCAGGGGGCGTTTAGAACCGGGGAGCTGTTTTTT.

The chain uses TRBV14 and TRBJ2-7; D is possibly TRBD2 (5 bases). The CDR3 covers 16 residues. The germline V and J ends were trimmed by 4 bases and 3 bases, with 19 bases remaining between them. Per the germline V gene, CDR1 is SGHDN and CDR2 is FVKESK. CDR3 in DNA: TGTGCCAGCAGCCCTCGTGGCTTAAGCGGCGACTACGAGCAGTACTTC. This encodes CASSPRGLSGDYEQYF.

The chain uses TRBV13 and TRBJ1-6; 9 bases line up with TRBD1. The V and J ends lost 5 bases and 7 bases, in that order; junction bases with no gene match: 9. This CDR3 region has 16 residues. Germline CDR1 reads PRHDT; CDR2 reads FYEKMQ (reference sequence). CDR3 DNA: TGTGCCAGCAGCATCCGGGACAGGGCTAAAAATTCACCCCTCCACTTT. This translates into CASSIRDRAKNSPLHF.

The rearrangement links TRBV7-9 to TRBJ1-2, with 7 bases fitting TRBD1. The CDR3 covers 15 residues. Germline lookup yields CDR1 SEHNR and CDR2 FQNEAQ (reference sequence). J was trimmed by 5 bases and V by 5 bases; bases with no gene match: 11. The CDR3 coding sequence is TGTGCCAGCAGCAGCCACCGGACAGGCACATATGGCTACACCTTC. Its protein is CASSSHRTGTYGYTF.

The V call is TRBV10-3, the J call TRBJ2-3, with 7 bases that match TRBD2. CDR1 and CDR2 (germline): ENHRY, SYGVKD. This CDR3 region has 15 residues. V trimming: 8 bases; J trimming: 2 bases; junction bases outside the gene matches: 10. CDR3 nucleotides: TGTGCCATCCTCGACAGCGGGGCTTACACAGATACGCAGTATTTT. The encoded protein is CAILDSGAYTDTQYF.

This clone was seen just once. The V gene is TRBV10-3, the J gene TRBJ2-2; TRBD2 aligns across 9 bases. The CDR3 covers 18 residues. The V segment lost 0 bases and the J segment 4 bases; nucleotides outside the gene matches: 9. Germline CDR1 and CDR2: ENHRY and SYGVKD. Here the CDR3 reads CAISESSGSPAGTGELFF. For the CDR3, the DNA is TGTGCCATCAGTGAGTCTAGCGGGAGCCCCGCGGGCACCGGGGAGCTGTTTTTT.

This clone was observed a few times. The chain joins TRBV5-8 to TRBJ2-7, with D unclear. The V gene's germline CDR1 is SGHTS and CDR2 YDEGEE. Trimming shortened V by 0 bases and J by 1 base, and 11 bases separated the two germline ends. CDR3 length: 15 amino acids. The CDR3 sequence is CASSLGQAHSYEQYF. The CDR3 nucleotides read TGTGCCAGCAGCTTGGGTCAGGCCCATTCCTACGAGCAGTACTTC.

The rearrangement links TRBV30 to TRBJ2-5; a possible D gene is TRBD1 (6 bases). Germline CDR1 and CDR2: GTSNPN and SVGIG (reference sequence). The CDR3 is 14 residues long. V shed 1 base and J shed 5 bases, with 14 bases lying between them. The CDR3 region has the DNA TGTGCCTGGAGTGAGTTGACCAGGGGCGAGACCCAGTACTTC. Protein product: CAWSELTRGETQYF. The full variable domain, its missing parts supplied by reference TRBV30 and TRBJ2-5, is SQTIHQWPATLVQPVGSPLSLECTVEGTSNPNLYWYRQAAGRGLQLLFYSVGIGQISSEVPQNLSASRPQDRQFILSSKKLLLSDSGFYLCAWSELTRGETQYFGPGTRLLVL.

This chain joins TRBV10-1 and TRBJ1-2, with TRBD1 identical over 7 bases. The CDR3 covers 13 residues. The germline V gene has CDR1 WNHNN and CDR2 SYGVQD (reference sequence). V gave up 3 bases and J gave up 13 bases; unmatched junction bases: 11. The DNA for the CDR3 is TGCGCCAGCAGTGACCATCTACAGGGGACGCGCACCTTC. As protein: CASSDHLQGTRTF.

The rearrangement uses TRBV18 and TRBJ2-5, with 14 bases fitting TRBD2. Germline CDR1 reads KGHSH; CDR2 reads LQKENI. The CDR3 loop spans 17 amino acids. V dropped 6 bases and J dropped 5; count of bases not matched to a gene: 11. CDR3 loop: CASSPDRTSGRWETQYF. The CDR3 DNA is TGTGCCAGCTCCCCGGATCGGACTAGCGGGAGGTGGGAGACCCAGTACTTC.

This CDR3 reads CASSFRRLAWETQYF. CDR3 sequence (DNA): TGTGCCAGCAGCTTCAGGCGGCTAGCTTGGGAGACCCAGTACTTC. The genes are TRBV5-8 and TRBJ2-5, with D perhaps TRBD2 (5 bases). This CDR3 region has 15 residues. Germline V gives CDR1 SGHTS, CDR2 YDEGEE. Trimming stripped 2 bases from V and 5 bases from J, with 16 bases between.

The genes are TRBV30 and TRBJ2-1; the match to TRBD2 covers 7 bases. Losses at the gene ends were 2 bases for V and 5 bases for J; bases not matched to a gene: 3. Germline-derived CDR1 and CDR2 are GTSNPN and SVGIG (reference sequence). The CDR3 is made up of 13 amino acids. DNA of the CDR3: TGTGCCTGGAGTAGTGGGACTAACAATGAGCAGTTCTTC. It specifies CAWSSGTNNEQFF.

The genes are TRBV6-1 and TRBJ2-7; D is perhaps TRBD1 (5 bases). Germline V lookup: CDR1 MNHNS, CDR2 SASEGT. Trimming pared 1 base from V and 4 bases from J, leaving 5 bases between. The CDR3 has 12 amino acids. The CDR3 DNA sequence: TGTGCCAGCAGTGAAGACAGGTACGAGCAGTACTTC. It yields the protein CASSEDRYEQYF.

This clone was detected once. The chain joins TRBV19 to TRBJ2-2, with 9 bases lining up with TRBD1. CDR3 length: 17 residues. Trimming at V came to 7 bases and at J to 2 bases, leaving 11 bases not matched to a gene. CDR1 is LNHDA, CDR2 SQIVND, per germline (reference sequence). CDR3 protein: CASTRTGGSINTGELFF. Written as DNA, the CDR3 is TGTGCCAGTACCCGTACAGGGGGCAGTATTAACACCGGGGAGCTGTTTTTT. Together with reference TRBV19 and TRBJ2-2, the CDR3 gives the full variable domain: DGGITQSPKYLFRKEGQNVTLSCEQNLNHDAMYWYRQDPGQGLRLIYYSQIVNDFQKGDIAEGYSVSREKKESFPLTVTSAQKNPTAFYLCASTRTGGSINTGELFFGEGSRLTVL.

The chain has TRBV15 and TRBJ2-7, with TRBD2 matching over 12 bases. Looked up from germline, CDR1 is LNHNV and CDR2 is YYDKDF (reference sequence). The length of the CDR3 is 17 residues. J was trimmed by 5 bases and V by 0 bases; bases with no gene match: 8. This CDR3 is CATSRDPSGRATDEQYF. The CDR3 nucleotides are TGTGCCACCAGCAGAGATCCTAGCGGGAGGGCCACAGACGAGCAGTACTTC.